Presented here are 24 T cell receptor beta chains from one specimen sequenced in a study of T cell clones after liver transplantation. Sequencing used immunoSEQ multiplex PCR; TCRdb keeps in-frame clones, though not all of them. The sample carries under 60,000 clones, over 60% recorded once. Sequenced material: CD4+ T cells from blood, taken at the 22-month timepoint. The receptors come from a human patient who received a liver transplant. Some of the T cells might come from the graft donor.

CDR3 sequence reads: CASSGTPTNTGELFF. DNA of the CDR3: TGTGCCAGCAGTGGTACACCCACGAACACCGGGGAGCTGTTTTTT. The gene calls are TRBV25-1 and TRBJ2-2; D is uncertain. CDR3 length: 15 amino acids. V lost 4 bases and J 0 bases, leaving 9 bases between the germline ends. Germline CDR1 and CDR2: MGHDK and SYGVNS.

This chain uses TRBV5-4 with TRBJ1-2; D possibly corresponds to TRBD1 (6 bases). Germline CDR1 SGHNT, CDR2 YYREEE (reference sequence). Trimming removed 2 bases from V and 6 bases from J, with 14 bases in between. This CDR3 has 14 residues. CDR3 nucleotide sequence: TGTGCCAGCAGCTTTGCGGGGGGGCAGGATGGCTACACCTTC. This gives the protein CASSFAGGQDGYTF.

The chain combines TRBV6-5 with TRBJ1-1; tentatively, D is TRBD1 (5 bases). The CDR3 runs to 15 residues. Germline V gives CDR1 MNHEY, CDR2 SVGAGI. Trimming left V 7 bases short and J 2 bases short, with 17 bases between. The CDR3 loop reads CASNRGSGVNTEAFF. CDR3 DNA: TGTGCCAGCAATCGGGGATCGGGGGTTAACACTGAAGCTTTCTTT.

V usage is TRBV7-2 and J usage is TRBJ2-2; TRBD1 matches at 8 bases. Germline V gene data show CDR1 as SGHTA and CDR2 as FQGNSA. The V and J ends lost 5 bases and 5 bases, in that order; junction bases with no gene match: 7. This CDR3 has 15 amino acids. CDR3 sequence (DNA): TGTGCCAGCAGCCTACAGGGGGATCGTACCGGGGAGCTGTTTTTT. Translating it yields CASSLQGDRTGELFF.

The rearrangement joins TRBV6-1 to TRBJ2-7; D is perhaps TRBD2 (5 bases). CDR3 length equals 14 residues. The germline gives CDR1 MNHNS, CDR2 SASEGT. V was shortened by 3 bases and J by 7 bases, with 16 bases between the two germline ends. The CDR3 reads CASSDLQTTSEQYF. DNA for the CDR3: TGTGCCAGCAGTGACCTACAGACTACCTCAGAGCAGTACTTC.

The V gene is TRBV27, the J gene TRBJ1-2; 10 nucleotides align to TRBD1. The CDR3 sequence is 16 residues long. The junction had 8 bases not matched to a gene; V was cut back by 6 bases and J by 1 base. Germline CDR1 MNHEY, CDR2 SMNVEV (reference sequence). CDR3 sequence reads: CASRRGQGEDNYGYTF. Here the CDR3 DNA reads TGTGCCAGCAGACGCGGACAGGGGGAGGATAACTATGGCTACACCTTC.

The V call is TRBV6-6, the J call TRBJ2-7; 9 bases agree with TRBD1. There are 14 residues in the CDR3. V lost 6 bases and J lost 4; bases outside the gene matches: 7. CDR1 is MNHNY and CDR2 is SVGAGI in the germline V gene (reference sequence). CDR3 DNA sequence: TGTGCCAGCAGACGGACAGGGGCAGCATACGAGCAGTACTTC. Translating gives CASRRTGAAYEQYF.

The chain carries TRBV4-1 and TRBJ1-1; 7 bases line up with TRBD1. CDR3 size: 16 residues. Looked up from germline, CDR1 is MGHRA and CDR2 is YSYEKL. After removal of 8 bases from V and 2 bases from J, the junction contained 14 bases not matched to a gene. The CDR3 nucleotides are TGCGCCAGCCGGGACAGCGCTCGGGGACCCAACACTGAAGCTTTCTTT. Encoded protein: CASRDSARGPNTEAFF.

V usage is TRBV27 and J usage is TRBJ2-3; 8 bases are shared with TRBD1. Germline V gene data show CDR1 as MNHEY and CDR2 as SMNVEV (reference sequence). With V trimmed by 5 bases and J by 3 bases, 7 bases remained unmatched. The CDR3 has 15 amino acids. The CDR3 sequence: CASSIGQGKTDTQYF. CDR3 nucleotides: TGTGCCAGCAGTATAGGACAGGGTAAAACAGATACGCAGTATTTT.

In nucleotides, the CDR3 is TGTGCCAGCAGCTGGGGGACAGGCTACCAAGAGACCCAGTACTTC. Its protein is CASSWGTGYQETQYF. The chain recombines TRBV7-9 with TRBJ2-5; 8 bases are shared with TRBD1. The germline V gene has CDR1 SEHNR and CDR2 FQNEAQ (reference sequence). J lost 0 bases, V lost 4 bases, and 4 bases had no gene match. This CDR3 is 15 amino acids long. The complete variable domain, with remaining parts taken from reference TRBV7-9 and TRBJ2-5, reads DTGVSQNPRHKITKRGQNVTFRCDPISEHNRLYWYRQTLGQGPEFLTYFQNEAQLEKSRLLSDRFSAERPKGSFSTLEIQRTEQGDSAMYLCASSWGTGYQETQYFGPGTRLLVL.

The CDR3 sequence is CASKQLGPADTQYF. CDR3 DNA: TGTGCCAGCAAACAACTTGGACCAGCGGATACGCAGTATTTT. The gene calls are TRBV7-9 and TRBJ2-3; D uncertain. Trimming stripped 7 bases from V and 6 bases from J, with 17 bases between. The germline V gene has CDR1 SEHNR and CDR2 FQNEAQ (reference sequence). There are 14 residues in the CDR3.

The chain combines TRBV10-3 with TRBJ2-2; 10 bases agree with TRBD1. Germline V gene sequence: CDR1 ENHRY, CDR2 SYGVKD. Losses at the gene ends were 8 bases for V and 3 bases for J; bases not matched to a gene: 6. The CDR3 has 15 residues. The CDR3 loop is CAIHRGQGDTGELFF. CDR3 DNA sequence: TGTGCCATCCATCGCGGACAGGGGGACACCGGGGAGCTGTTTTTT.

The CDR3 region has the DNA TGTGCCGCAGGGGGAGGGACAGGGCAAACCGGGGAGCTGTTTTTT. Residues: CAAGGGTGQTGELFF. J is TRBJ2-2 and V is TRBV10-3, with 9 bases matching TRBD1. V shed 11 bases, J shed 5 bases, and the junction held 12 bases outside the gene matches. This CDR3 spans 15 amino acids. CDR1 is ENHRY, CDR2 SYGVKD, per germline.

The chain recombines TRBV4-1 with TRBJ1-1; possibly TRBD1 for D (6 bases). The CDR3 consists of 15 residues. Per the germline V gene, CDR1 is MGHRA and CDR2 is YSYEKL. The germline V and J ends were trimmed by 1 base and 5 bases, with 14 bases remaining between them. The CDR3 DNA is TGCGCCAGCAGCCAAGGAGGGGGTAGAGTGACTGAAGCTTTCTTT. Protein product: CASSQGGGRVTEAFF.

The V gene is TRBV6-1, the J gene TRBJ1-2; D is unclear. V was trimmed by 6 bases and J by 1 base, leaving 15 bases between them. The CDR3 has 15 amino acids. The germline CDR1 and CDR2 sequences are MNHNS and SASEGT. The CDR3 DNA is TGTGCCAGCAGGGCCAGACCTGGGGATAACTATGGCTACACCTTC. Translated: CASRARPGDNYGYTF.

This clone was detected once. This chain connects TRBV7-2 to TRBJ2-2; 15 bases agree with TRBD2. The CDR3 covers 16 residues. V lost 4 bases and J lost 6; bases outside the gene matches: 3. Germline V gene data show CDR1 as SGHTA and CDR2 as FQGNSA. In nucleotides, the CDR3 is TGTGCCAGCAGCTGGGGACTAGCGGGGGGTTCCGGGGAGCTGTTTTTT. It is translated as CASSWGLAGGSGELFF. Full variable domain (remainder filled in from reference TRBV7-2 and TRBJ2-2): GAGVSQSPSNKVTEKGKDVELRCDPISGHTALYWYRQSLGQGLEFLIYFQGNSAPDKSGLPSDRFSAERTGGSVSTLTIQRTQQEDSAVYLCASSWGLAGGSGELFFGEGSRLTVL.

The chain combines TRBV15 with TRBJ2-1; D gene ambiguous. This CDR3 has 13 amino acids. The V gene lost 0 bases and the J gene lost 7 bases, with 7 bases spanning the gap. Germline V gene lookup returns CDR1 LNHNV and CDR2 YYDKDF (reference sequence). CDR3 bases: TGTGCCACCAGCAGAGATATGGGGAATGAGCAGTTCTTC. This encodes CATSRDMGNEQFF. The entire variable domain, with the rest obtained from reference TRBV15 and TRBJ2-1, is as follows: DAMVIQNPRYQVTQFGKPVTLSCSQTLNHNVMYWYQQKSSQAPKLLFHYYDKDFNNEADTPDNFQSRRPNTSFCFLDIRSPGLGDTAMYLCATSRDMGNEQFFGPGTRLTVL.

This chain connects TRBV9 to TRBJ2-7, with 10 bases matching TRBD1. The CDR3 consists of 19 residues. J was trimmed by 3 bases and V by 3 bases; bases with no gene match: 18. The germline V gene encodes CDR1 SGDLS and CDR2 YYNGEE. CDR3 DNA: TGTGCCAGCAGCGCCGACAGGGGGCTGATTGTTGGACAAGGCTACGAGCAGTACTTC. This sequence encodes CASSADRGLIVGQGYEQYF.

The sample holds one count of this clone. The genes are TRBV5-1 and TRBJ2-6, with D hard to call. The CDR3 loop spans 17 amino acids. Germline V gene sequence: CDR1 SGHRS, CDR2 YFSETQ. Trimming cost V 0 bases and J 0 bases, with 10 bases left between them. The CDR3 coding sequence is TGCGCCAGCAGCTTGGAGGCAGGCTACTCTGGGGCCAACGTCCTGACTTTC. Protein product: CASSLEAGYSGANVLTF.

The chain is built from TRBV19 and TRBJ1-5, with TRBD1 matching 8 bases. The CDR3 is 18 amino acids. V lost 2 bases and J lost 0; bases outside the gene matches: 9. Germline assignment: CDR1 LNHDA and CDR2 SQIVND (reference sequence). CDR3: CASSIYWTGRNSNQPQHF. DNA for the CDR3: TGTGCCAGTAGTATATACTGGACAGGGAGGAATAGCAATCAGCCCCAGCATTTT.

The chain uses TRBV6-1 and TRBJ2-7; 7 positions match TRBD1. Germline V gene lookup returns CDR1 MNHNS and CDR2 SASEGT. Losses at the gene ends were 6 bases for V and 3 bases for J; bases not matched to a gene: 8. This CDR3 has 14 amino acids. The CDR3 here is CASRPGQADYEQYF. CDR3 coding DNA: TGTGCCAGCAGACCCGGACAGGCTGACTACGAGCAGTACTTC.

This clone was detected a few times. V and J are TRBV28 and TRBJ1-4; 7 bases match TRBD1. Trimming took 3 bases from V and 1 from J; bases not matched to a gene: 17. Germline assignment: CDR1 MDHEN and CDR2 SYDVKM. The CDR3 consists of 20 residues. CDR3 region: CASSFRGLGGAVGTNEKLFF. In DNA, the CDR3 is TGTGCCAGCAGTTTTCGGGGACTAGGGGGCGCGGTGGGAACTAATGAAAAACTGTTTTTT.

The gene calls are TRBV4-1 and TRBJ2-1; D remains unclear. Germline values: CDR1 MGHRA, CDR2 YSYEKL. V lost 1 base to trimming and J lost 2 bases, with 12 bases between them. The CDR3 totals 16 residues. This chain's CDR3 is CASSQGVGSTYNEQFF. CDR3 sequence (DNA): TGCGCCAGCAGCCAAGGGGTGGGCAGCACCTACAATGAGCAGTTCTTC.

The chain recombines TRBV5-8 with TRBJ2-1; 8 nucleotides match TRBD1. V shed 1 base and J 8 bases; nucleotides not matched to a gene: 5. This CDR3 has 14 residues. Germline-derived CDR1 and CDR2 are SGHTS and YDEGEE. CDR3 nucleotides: TGTGCCAGCAGCTTGCAGGGGGCAGACCATGAGCAGTTCTTC. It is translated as CASSLQGADHEQFF.